This T cell receptor (beta chain) was profiled in a study of blood T cell repertoires in COVID-19. About the study: The origin of the acute and convalescent COVID-19 samples was the United States, Italy and Spain. In each case, the material was cDNA or gDNA derived from T cells, B-cell-depleted T cells, or PBMCs.

Some clones are missing from TCRdb's copy, which holds only in-frame ones; the method was immunoSEQ multiplex PCR. Among over 85,000 clones listed, about 85% were seen once. This CDR3 is 15 amino acids long. The germline CDR1 and CDR2 sequences are SGHTA and FQGNSA. J was trimmed by 1 base and V by 4 bases; bases with no gene match: 3. The J gene is TRBJ1-3, the V gene TRBV7-2; 8 nucleotides line up with TRBD1. The TCR comes from a human donor in a cohort sampled during active COVID-19. The sequencing input was peripheral blood. CDR3 sequence reads: CASSSRGPSGNTIYF. For the CDR3, the DNA is TGTGCCAGCAGCTCCAGGGGGCCGTCTGGAAACACCATATATTTT.